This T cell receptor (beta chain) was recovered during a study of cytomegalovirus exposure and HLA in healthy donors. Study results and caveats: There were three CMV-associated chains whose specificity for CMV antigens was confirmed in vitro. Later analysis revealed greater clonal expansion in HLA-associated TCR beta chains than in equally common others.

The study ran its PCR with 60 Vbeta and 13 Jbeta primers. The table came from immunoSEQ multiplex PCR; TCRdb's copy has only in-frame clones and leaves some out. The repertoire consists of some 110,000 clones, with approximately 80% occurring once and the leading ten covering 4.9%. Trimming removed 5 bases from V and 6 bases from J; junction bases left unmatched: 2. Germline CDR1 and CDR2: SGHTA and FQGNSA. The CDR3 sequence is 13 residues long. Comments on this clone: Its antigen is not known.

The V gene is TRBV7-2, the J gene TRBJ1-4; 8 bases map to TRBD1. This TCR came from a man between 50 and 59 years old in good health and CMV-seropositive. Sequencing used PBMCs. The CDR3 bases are TGTGCCAGCAGCACACAGGGGGATGAAAAACTGTTTTTT. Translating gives CASSTQGDEKLFF.